This T cell receptor (beta chain) was obtained from a study of cytomegalovirus exposure and HLA in healthy donors. Germline CDR1 is SGHNT and CDR2 is YYREEE (reference sequence). The CDR3 has 13 residues. The germline V and J ends were trimmed by 7 bases and 4 bases, with 15 bases remaining between them. A multiplex PCR was run with 60 Vbeta primers and 13 Jbeta primers. The table came from immunoSEQ multiplex PCR; TCRdb's copy has only in-frame clones and leaves some out. This table holds fewer than 250,000 clones, about 75% found once. Whole-study results and caveats: The majority of CMV-associated TCR beta chains were reported as apparently HLA-restricted in a later analysis.

In the case of this clone: Its antigen remains unidentified.

Sequencing was performed on PBMCs. The gene calls are TRBV5-4 and TRBJ2-7; D perhaps matches TRBD2 (6 bases). The sequence was obtained from a male donor in good health and CMV-seronegative. CDR3: CASSIRGVYEQYF. Here the CDR3 DNA reads TGTGCCAGCTCCATCCGCGGGGTGTACGAGCAGTACTTC.